What follows are 9 T cell receptor beta chains derived from one specimen sequenced in a study of Tregs in tolerant kidney transplant recipients. Profiled with immunoSEQ multiplex PCR; TCRdb holds only in-frame clones, not every one. Of under 95,000 clones listed, about 91% are singletons. This specimen was Tregs from blood, taken before the transplant. These receptors all come from a human donor who received a combined kidney and bone marrow transplant.

This chain joins TRBV30 and TRBJ2-1; TRBD1 agrees at 8 bases. This CDR3 is 13 amino acids long. The ends lost 4 bases at V and 7 bases at J; junction bases unmatched: 6. Germline values: CDR1 GTSNPN, CDR2 SVGIG (reference sequence). CDR3 bases: TGTGCCTGGAATAGACAGGGGCGTAATGAGCAGTTCTTC. This translates into CAWNRQGRNEQFF.

The chain carries TRBV11-2 and TRBJ1-3, with a weak D call TRBD1 (5 bases). The CDR3 has 16 amino acids. The V gene's germline CDR1 is SGHAT and CDR2 FQNNGV. The ends were cut back, 5 bases at V and 0 bases at J, with 14 bases in the middle. CDR3 nucleotide sequence: TGTGCCAGCAGCACCTGGGACGGCGCCTCTGGAAACACCATATATTTT. It yields the protein CASSTWDGASGNTIYF.

V is TRBV30 and J is TRBJ1-1; TRBD1 is a possible D gene (6 bases). The CDR3 has 14 amino acids. V was clipped by 0 bases and J by 4 bases, with 12 bases between them. Germline V CDR1 and CDR2: GTSNPN, SVGIG (reference sequence). In DNA form, the CDR3 reads TGTGCCTGGAGTGTTTTATTAGGGGGCACTGAAGCTTTCTTT. Amino acid sequence: CAWSVLLGGTEAFF.

This clone was picked up one time. As DNA, the CDR3 is TGTGCCAGCAGCTTGGGACTAGCGGGCCACAATGAGCAGTTCTTC. Its translation: CASSLGLAGHNEQFF. The gene calls are TRBV5-4 and TRBJ2-1; 10 positions agree with TRBD2. This CDR3 has 15 amino acids. Per the germline V gene, CDR1 is SGHNT and CDR2 is YYREEE (reference sequence). Germline trimming cut 0 bases from V and 5 bases from J; bases unmatched to any gene: 2.

This clone was seen only a few times. The rearrangement joins TRBV6-5 to TRBJ1-2; the D is unclear. Germline CDR1 MNHEY, CDR2 SVGAGI. The CDR3 has 12 residues. With 5 bases removed from V and 8 bases from J, the gap between germline ends came to 12 bases. As DNA, the CDR3 is TGTGCCAGCAGTCTAGTCCCCGGAGGCTACACCTTC. The encoded protein is CASSLVPGGYTF.

The chain uses TRBV6-5 and TRBJ1-2; D remains ambiguous. Per the germline V gene, CDR1 is MNHEY and CDR2 is SVGAGI. Trimming stripped 8 bases from V and 4 bases from J, with 11 bases between. The CDR3 contains 12 residues. CDR3 residues: CASRREGYGYTF. The CDR3 DNA follows: TGTGCCAGCCGACGGGAGGGCTATGGCTACACCTTC.

J is TRBJ1-1 and V is TRBV9; D ambiguous. V was trimmed by 0 bases and J by 3 bases, leaving 6 bases between them. This CDR3 has 13 amino acids. Germline V gives CDR1 SGDLS, CDR2 YYNGEE. In DNA form, the CDR3 reads TGTGCCAGCAGCGTAGATGGGGACACTGAAGCTTTCTTT. As protein: CASSVDGDTEAFF.

This clone was seen a few times. The V gene is TRBV28, the J gene TRBJ2-2; D is possibly TRBD1 or TRBD2 (6 bases each). Between the trimmed V and J ends, which lost 5 bases and 6 bases, there was a span of 13 bases. The CDR3 runs 14 residues. The germline gives CDR1 MDHEN, CDR2 SYDVKM. CDR3 residues: CASSPGGGPGELFF. As DNA, the CDR3 is TGTGCCAGCAGTCCAGGTGGGGGGCCCGGGGAGCTGTTTTTT.

The chain couples TRBV28 to TRBJ2-7; 9 positions agree with TRBD1. V lost 1 base to trimming and J lost 4 bases; unmatched junction nucleotides: 5. CDR1 is MDHEN, CDR2 SYDVKM, per germline. The CDR3 length is 15 residues. The CDR3 loop is CASSLSGQGSYEQYF. CDR3 nucleotides: TGTGCCAGCAGTTTATCGGGACAGGGTTCTTACGAGCAGTACTTC.